What follows are 27 T cell receptor beta chains derived from one specimen sequenced in a study of blood T cells in healthy people across ages. Combining a sample-barcoded 5' primer with a J-beta primer mix, a second PCR ran for roughly 7 to 12 cycles. TCRdb fed the 5' RACE reads into MiXCR, producing one record per CDR3 protein. The sample lists approximately 810,000 distinct CDR3 sequences, around 36% occurring once. Sequenced input: blood. These TCRs come from a man aged 18 to 30 in good health.

The chain couples TRBV6-2 or TRBV6-3 to TRBJ2-1; 12 positions agree with TRBD2. With the DNA end fitting TRBJ2-7 better, the J assignment may be wrong. Germline V gives CDR1 MNHEY, CDR2 SVGEGT. The CDR3 extends over 24 amino acids. CDR3 in amino acids: CASSPPGPGGVSLTSGSSYNEQYF. CDR3 DNA sequence: TGTGCCAGCAGTCCCCCGGGCCCGGGTGGCGTATCTTTGACTAGCGGGAGCTCCTACAATGAGCAGTACTTC.

The V gene is TRBV20-1, the J gene TRBJ2-1, with a possible D match to TRBD2 (6 bases). The CDR3 runs to 14 residues. The germline CDR1 and CDR2 sequences are DFQATT and SNEGSKA (reference sequence). Trimming cost V 1 base and J 5 bases, with 12 bases left between them. As DNA, the CDR3 is TGCAGTGCTAGAGGGGGGACTTCCAACAATGAGCAGTTCTTC. This codes for CSARGGTSNNEQFF.

This clonotype was counted between two and nine times. The chain links TRBV9 to TRBJ1-4; D is possibly TRBD1 (6 bases). V was shortened by 3 bases and J by 5 bases, with 14 bases between the two germline ends. The germline V gene encodes CDR1 SGDLS and CDR2 YYNGEE. The CDR3 loop spans 15 amino acids. This CDR3 reads CASSGGQGINEKLFF. In nucleotides, the CDR3 is TGTGCCAGCAGCGGGGGGCAGGGGATCAATGAAAAACTGTTTTTT. Combining the CDR3 with reference TRBV9 and TRBJ1-4 gives the whole variable domain DSGVTQTPKHLITATGQRVTLRCSPRSGDLSVYWYQQSLDQGLQFLIQYYNGEERAKGNILERFSAQQFPDLHSELNLSSLELGDSALYFCASSGGQGINEKLFFGSGTQLSVL.

The rearrangement uses TRBV10-3 and TRBJ1-1; D unclear. V gave up 0 bases and J gave up 5 bases, with 16 bases separating them. The CDR3 runs 16 residues. CDR1 and CDR2 from the germline V gene are ENHRY and SYGVKD. CDR3 residues: CAISESTRDVETEAFF. The CDR3 DNA reads TGTGCCATCAGTGAGTCGACTCGGGATGTGGAGACTGAAGCTTTCTTT.

This clonotype was observed at least ten times. V is TRBV5-5 and J is TRBJ2-7, with D perhaps matching TRBD1 or TRBD2 (5 bases each). The CDR3 sequence is 16 residues long. Germline CDR1 and CDR2: SGHKS and YYEKEE (reference sequence). V lost 0 bases, J lost 5 bases, and 18 bases lay in between. This CDR3 reads CASSLGDPSIGHEQYF. CDR3 in DNA: TGTGCCAGCAGCTTGGGGGACCCCTCCATTGGACACGAGCAGTACTTC.

In this sample, this clonotype turned up a few times. The J gene is TRBJ1-1, the V gene TRBV7-9; no clear D. The CDR3 covers 14 residues. Trimming removed 5 bases from V and 0 bases from J, with 10 bases in between. Germline-derived CDR1 and CDR2 are SEHNR and FQNEAQ (reference sequence). The CDR3 nucleotides read TGTGCCAGCAGCCTACCGGTCTTGAACACTGAAGCTTTCTTT. Translated: CASSLPVLNTEAFF.

V is TRBV7-2 and J is TRBJ2-1; D is undetermined. The CDR3 length is 11 residues. V was shortened by 3 bases and J by 8 bases, with 5 bases between the two germline ends. The germline V gene encodes CDR1 SGHTA and CDR2 FQGNSA. CDR3 coding DNA: TGTGCCAGCAGCTTTAACTATGAGCAGTTCTTC. This codes for CASSFNYEQFF.

There are a few counts of this clonotype. This chain connects TRBV5-6 to TRBJ1-5, with a tentative D call TRBD1 (5 bases). The CDR3 is 16 amino acids. Trimming took 4 bases from V and 1 from J, leaving 15 bases between them. Germline CDR1 and CDR2: SGHDT and YYEEEE. CDR3 sequence (DNA): TGTGCCAGCAGCACAGGAGCGCGTTTGAGCAATCAGCCCCAGCATTTT. As protein: CASSTGARLSNQPQHF.

In this sample, this clonotype turned up a few times. The rearrangement joins TRBV5-1 to TRBJ2-1; no clear D gene. Trimming took 0 bases from V and 0 from J, leaving 7 bases between them. The CDR3 extends over 15 amino acids. The germline V gene encodes CDR1 SGHRS and CDR2 YFSETQ. CDR3 coding DNA: TGCGCCAGCAGCTTGGTACGGGTCTCCTACAATGAGCAGTTCTTC. It encodes CASSLVRVSYNEQFF.

The CDR3 region has the DNA TGTGCCAGCAGCTCTGGCCTGGGGGAAGAGACCCAGTACTTC. Amino acid sequence: CASSSGLGEETQYF. The rearrangement links TRBV7-2 to TRBJ2-5, with D perhaps assigned TRBD1 or TRBD2 (5 bases each). Germline values: CDR1 SGHTA, CDR2 FQGNSA. The CDR3 loop spans 14 amino acids. With 4 bases removed from V and 3 bases from J, the gap between germline ends came to 12 bases.

The V call is TRBV12-3 or TRBV12-4, the J call TRBJ1-2; 7 positions match TRBD1. V lost 7 bases to trimming and J lost 7 bases; unmatched junction nucleotides: 12. The length of the CDR3 is 14 residues. The CDR3 nucleotides are TGTGCCAGCACTCCGGGACAGCTAATGCCTGGCTACACCTTC. Its protein product is CASTPGQLMPGYTF.

The V call is TRBV12-3 or TRBV12-4, the J call TRBJ2-4; 10 bases match TRBD2. The DNA end favors TRBJ2-7, so the J call may be wrong. The CDR3 is made up of 14 amino acids. The CDR3: CASSFSGRNYEQYF. The DNA for the CDR3 is TGTGCCAGCAGTTTTAGCGGGAGGAACTACGAGCAGTACTTC.

This clonotype was seen more than once but under ten times. The chain recombines TRBV20-1 with TRBJ2-5; D is ambiguous. The CDR3 spans 15 residues. The V end lost 0 bases, the J end lost 0 bases, and 11 bases lay between the germline ends. Germline CDR1 is DFQATT and CDR2 is SNEGSKA (reference sequence). CDR3 in amino acids: CSARDPNGYQETQYF. CDR3 DNA sequence: TGCAGTGCTAGAGACCCGAATGGATACCAAGAGACCCAGTACTTC.

This clonotype was observed a handful of times. CDR3 sequence reads: CASSRGGEGEQYF. The CDR3 DNA sequence: TGTGCCAGCAGTAGAGGGGGGGAGGGAGAGCAGTACTTC. The V call is TRBV3-1, the J call TRBJ2-7, with D perhaps TRBD2 (7 bases). V was shortened by 6 bases and J by 7 bases, with 16 bases between the two germline ends. The germline gives CDR1 LGHDT, CDR2 YNNKEL (reference sequence). This CDR3 has 13 residues.

The chain combines TRBV12-3 or TRBV12-4 with TRBJ2-7; D may match TRBD1 or TRBD2 (5 bases each). The germline V and J ends were trimmed by 6 bases and 6 bases, with 15 bases remaining between them. This CDR3 comprises 13 residues. This CDR3 is CASRSVGTPEQYF. The CDR3 region has the DNA TGTGCCAGCAGATCCGTAGGGACGCCCGAGCAGTACTTC.

As for this clonotype: It may be a read error: a sequence one base away is much more abundant. J is TRBJ2-1 and V is TRBV20-1; 7 nucleotides agree with TRBD1. Germline V gives CDR1 DFQATT, CDR2 SNEGSKA (reference sequence). The CDR3 has 12 residues. The CDR3 coding sequence is TGCAGTGCTAGTTCACAGGGGAATGAGCGGTTCTTC. Translated: CSASSQGNERFF.

This clonotype was detected many times. The chain employs TRBV5-1 and TRBJ2-3, with TRBD2 matching 12 bases. With 4 bases clipped from V and 1 base from J, the junction kept 7 bases outside the gene matches. The CDR3 consists of 17 residues. The V gene's germline CDR1 is SGHRS and CDR2 YFSETQ. The CDR3 loop is CASSPIGLAGRTDTQYF. Here the CDR3 DNA reads TGCGCCAGCAGCCCGATAGGACTAGCGGGGCGCACAGATACGCAGTATTTT.

The chain links TRBV4-3 to TRBJ1-3; 12 bases fit TRBD1. V lost 1 base, J lost 0 bases, and 10 bases stayed unmatched. Germline V gene sequence: CDR1 LGHNA, CDR2 YSLEER. The CDR3 consists of 20 residues. The CDR3 sequence: CASSQGAGTGGLFSGNTIYF. The CDR3 DNA reads TGCGCCAGCAGCCAAGGAGCCGGGACAGGGGGCTTGTTCTCTGGAAACACCATATATTTT.

A note on this clonotype: One junction end does not reproduce the germline sequence, and a read error may be involved. The V call is TRBV4-3, the J call TRBJ1-4; maybe TRBD1 (5 bases). Germline V CDR1 and CDR2: LGHNA, YSLEER. The CDR3 consists of 17 residues. CDR3 nucleotides: TGCGCCAGCCGCCAAAGTTCCGCGACAGTGACTAATGAAAAACTGTTTTTT. Its protein is CASRQSSATVTNEKLFF.

This clonotype was seen only a few times. Here the CDR3 DNA reads TGTGCCAGCAGCCAAGTCGGGAGGCGTCCGCAGTATTTT. This gives the protein CASSQVGRRPQYF. The gene calls are TRBV14 and TRBJ2-3; 7 nucleotides align to TRBD2. The ends lost 1 base at V and 10 bases at J; junction bases unmatched: 5. The CDR3 length is 13 residues. Germline values: CDR1 SGHDN, CDR2 FVKESK.

About this clonotype itself: Germline is not matched at one junction end, which may reflect a read error. The chain carries TRBV7-2 and TRBJ2-1; D is possibly TRBD2 (5 bases). This CDR3 has 14 amino acids. CDR1 SGHTA and CDR2 FQGNSA come from the germline V gene. The CDR3 spells CASSLASGLNERFF. For the CDR3, the DNA is TGTGCCAGCAGTCTGGCATCGGGGTTAAATGAGCGGTTCTTC.

The chain has TRBV5-1 and TRBJ2-3, with D hard to call. Trimming cost V 1 base and J 6 bases, with 12 bases left between them. Germline assignment: CDR1 SGHRS and CDR2 YFSETQ. This CDR3 region has 14 residues. The chain's CDR3 is CASSLPSPEDTQYF. In DNA, the CDR3 is TGCGCCAGCAGCTTGCCGTCTCCCGAGGATACGCAGTATTTT.

Comment on this clonotype: At one boundary the junction diverges from the germline segment, which might be a read error. The chain recombines TRBV10-2 with TRBJ2-1; D ambiguous. This CDR3 is 11 amino acids long. CDR1 WSHSY and CDR2 SAAADI come from the germline V gene. CDR3 sequence reads: CASDSYNERFF. In nucleotides, the CDR3 is TGCGCCAGCGATTCCTACAATGAGCGGTTCTTC.

The chain recombines TRBV5-1 with TRBJ1-2; TRBD1 matches 9 bases. There are 16 residues in the CDR3. Trimming at V came to 4 bases and at J to 3 bases, leaving 10 bases not matched to a gene. Germline values: CDR1 SGHRS, CDR2 YFSETQ. This chain's CDR3 is CASSLTGQGRDYGYTF. Here the CDR3 DNA reads TGCGCCAGCAGCCTGACCGGACAGGGGAGAGACTATGGCTACACCTTC.

The J gene is TRBJ2-3, the V gene TRBV20-1; TRBD2 matches 12 bases. The junction had 7 bases not matched to a gene; V was cut back by 0 bases and J by 6 bases. CDR1 and CDR2 from the germline V gene are DFQATT and SNEGSKA (reference sequence). CDR3 length equals 16 residues. CDR3 region: CSARDATSGGEDTQYF. For the CDR3, the DNA is TGCAGTGCTAGAGATGCGACTAGCGGGGGAGAGGATACGCAGTATTTT.

This clonotype was recorded at least ten times. The J gene is TRBJ1-4, the V gene TRBV12-3 or TRBV12-4; 10 bases fit TRBD1. V shed 4 bases and J 5 bases; nucleotides not matched to a gene: 7. The CDR3 is 16 residues long. In nucleotides, the CDR3 is TGTGCCAGCAGTTCAGGGGCGACAGGGGGCAATGAAAAACTGTTTTTT. Encoded protein: CASSSGATGGNEKLFF.

This clonotype was seen a few times. The gene calls are TRBV7-9 and TRBJ1-1; D perhaps matches TRBD1 (6 bases). CDR1 and CDR2 from the germline V gene are SEHNR and FQNEAQ (reference sequence). V was clipped by 3 bases and J by 1 base, with 12 bases between them. The CDR3 runs 15 residues. CDR3 DNA: TGTGCCAGCAGCTTTAACGGACAGTCGAACACTGAAGCTTTCTTT. This gives the protein CASSFNGQSNTEAFF.